The entry that follows covers one T cell receptor (beta chain) sequence. This clonotype was recorded at least ten times. Its antigen remains unidentified. No clone much larger than this one lies a single base away; base qualities are absent. Per the publication, the time point label means: newly diagnosed GD, antithyroid drugs for less than 3 months. For both TCR sequencing and RNA sequencing, RNA was extracted from PBMCs in TRIzol. The diagnosis of Graves' disease was made according to American Thyroid Association guidelines. Patients for the study were recruited at an endocrinology department in Xi'an, China. Each patient gave around 9 milliliters of peripheral blood, collected in an EDTA anticoagulant tube. Ficoll Paque Plus density gradient separation was used to isolate PBMCs, and no further T cell sorting was done. RNA quality was checked with an Agilent 2100 Bioanalyzer and agarose gel, and concentration with a NanoDrop 2000.

This entry belongs to a study of regulatory T cells in long-lasting Graves disease (dated by TCRdb to the early 2020s). The study in broad terms: Newly diagnosed Graves' disease patients had taken antithyroid drugs for less than 3 months. This study used TCR sequencing and RNA sequencing of peripheral blood to compare persistent Graves' disease patients against newly diagnosed Graves' disease patients. The study was conducted in China and was registered as a clinical trial. A total of about 33 samples were covered by TCR sequencing, comprising approximately 13 persistent and around 20 newly diagnosed Graves' disease patients. The research as a whole found: Compared with newly diagnosed patients, patients with persistent Graves' disease had lower TCR Shannon entropy and fewer highly expanded clones, which suggests clonal expansion. Only peripheral blood was studied, because thyroid tissue, the primary lesion, was inaccessible. The authors noted that the small sample size was a limitation that may lower accuracy. Sequencing and analysis were limited to the TCR beta chain. Patients with persistent disease shared more public clonotypes (about 2,700) than newly diagnosed patients did (roughly 970). Preferential use of TRBV28, TRBJ1-2 and TRBJ2-5 was observed in persistent disease, whereas TRBV20-1 and TRBJ2-1 were favored in newly diagnosed disease.

The library was produced with multiplex PCR. TCRdb names Illumina HiSeq 4000 as the instrument used. CDR3 regions were amplified by Arm-PCR with iRepertoire HTBI primers to construct TCR beta libraries. Before sequencing, the PCR products underwent gel purification. Under the source paper's analysis protocol: Across samples, about 63 TRBV and approximately 15 TRBJ segments were identified and used for gene usage analysis of CDR3 amino acid clonotypes. COPE and FqMerger were used to merge the filtered high-quality paired reads into contigs. Contigs were aligned with BLAST to IMGT TRBV, TRBD and TRBJ reference genes, and CDR3 was defined per IMGT. Any clonotype with a frequency above 0.1% was classified as a highly expanded clone. Shannon entropy was used to measure repertoire diversity, and the Gini coefficient was used to measure V-J evenness. Clonotypes shared by more than one individual were considered public. TCRdb itself trimmed the public reads at Q25 with fastp, ran MiXCR and retained productive beta chains. Each CDR3 protein appears once, grouped with its most common genes and DNA. In this record, the V and J calls reflect TCRdb's handling and not the investigators' own analysis. The sample includes around 400,000 distinct CDR3 sequences, with approximately 12% observed a single time. About 20% of the sample belongs to the ten largest clones.

Including the terminal cysteine and phenylalanine, the CDR3 comprises 15 residues. CDR3 DNA only is kept here, 45 bases in frame from base 1. Looking up the germline V gene yields CDR1 SNHLY and CDR2 FYNNEI. V loses 9 bases of germline sequence and J loses 3 bases, and the interval between the two ends is 20 bases. Another study also made use of these data, one on T cells in Graves' hyperthyroidism and ophthalmopathy. As noted in the second study: A patient counted as having stable Graves' hyperthyroidism if no progression to ophthalmopathy occurred over 18 months of follow-up. Hyperthyroidism patients were aged 18 to 65 years and newly diagnosed, with disease duration of less than 2 months. Patients with uncontrolled infections, other autoimmune diseases, pregnancy or lactation were excluded. Clinical symptoms, serum thyroxine and TRAb, thyroid ultrasound, and orbital computed tomography formed the basis for the diagnoses. For the first round of RT-PCR on the TCR CDR3, the HTBI primer set was used together with the Qiagen OneStep RT-PCR kit. Most expanded thyroid clonotypes (frequency above 0.001) were also detected in blood, suggesting blood repertoires may reflect thyroid immune responses. In cross-validation, a model built on a 13 V-J signature told ophthalmopathy apart from stable hyperthyroidism with roughly 87% sensitivity and 81% to 82% specificity, and in testing the same model reached 80%/75%. In validation, progression to ophthalmopathy was predicted by the model with nearly 71% sensitivity and nearly 75% specificity, a median of approximately 6.5 months before onset. TCR V-J signatures able to tell the groups apart were searched for in a discovery cohort of some 100 patients, of whom more than 40 had Graves' ophthalmopathy and about 55 had stable Graves' hyperthyroidism. Whether ophthalmopathy could be predicted prospectively was tested in an independent validation cohort made up of under 20 hyperthyroidism patients plus 17 patients who later progressed to ophthalmopathy. The approximately 100 discovery patients were randomly divided into training and test sets at a 7:3 ratio. The study also compared thyroid tissue and blood T-cell repertoires from over 5 Graves' hyperthyroidism patients. After sampling, hyperthyroidism patients received methimazole starting at 30 mg daily, and ophthalmopathy patients received high-dose intravenous methylprednisolone. The libraries were constructed in a second round of multiplex PCR and then size-selected and purified. Paired-end sequencing of the libraries was performed with 100 bp reads on an Illumina HiSeq2000. Raw data were processed with SOAPnuke, discarding reads with adapters, uncalled bases, mean Phred below 15, or no exact constant-primer or identifier match. COPE v1.2.5 was used to merge the high-quality paired reads, and each unique nucleotide sequence was defined as a clonotype. MiTCR v1.1 was used to align clonotypes to the IMGT TRBV, TRBD and TRBJ reference segments. Only V-J combinations with frequency above 0.0001, covering 99% to 99.2% of repertoires, were analysed. A TCS score was defined as the ratio of F50 (clonal expansion) to E x V (chaos), with BLOSUM62-based TCRdist applied between CDR3 peptides within each V-J. Welch's t-statistics and random forest reduced 514 V-J features to around 14, which were used in a naive Bayes classifier (R e1071). No statistical method was used to fix the sample size in advance, and group allocation was not hidden from the investigators. The paper reports TCR Vbeta CDR3 sequencing of some 140 peripheral blood samples: fewer than 50 ophthalmopathy, 75 to 80 hyperthyroidism and around 17 progressor patients.

The clonotype comes from a woman between 18 and 29 years old with Graves disease. Donor details come from another sample of the same person, matched by shared clones. This material consisted of peripheral blood mononuclear cells (PBMCs), taken at new diagnosis, from a patient treated with antithyroid drugs. The chain employs TRBV2 and TRBJ1-1; perhaps TRBD1 is the D gene, with 6 bases matching. The DNA sequence follows: TGTGCCAGTACGTGGGGGTCAGGGGTGGACACTGAAGCTTTCTTT. Translation gives CASTWGSGVDTEAFF.